This T cell receptor beta chain derives from a study of spatial heterogeneity in lung cancer (dated 2019 in TCRdb). About the full investigation: Beta-chain transcripts were consistently detected in greater numbers than alpha-chain transcripts, which likely reflects a higher abundance of beta-chain transcripts. The study quantitatively compared TCR alpha and beta repertoires across multiple tumor regions, matched nontumor lung and blood in non-small cell lung cancer. In the raw uncorrected reads, each unique combination of TCR and UMI appeared more than ten times on average. TCR repertoire features were related to nonsynonymous mutation counts determined by whole-exome sequencing of tumor tissue. Both alpha and beta chains were TCR-sequenced in samples taken at surgery, namely 220 tumor regions, 61 to 65 matched nontumor lung samples and around 53 PBMC samples. TCR transcript counts in tumor regions correlated strongly with a T cell transcriptional module score from matched bulk RNA-seq.

The time point label, read with the paper, signifies: sample taken at primary tumor resection. Donors were some 70 patients with early-stage, untreated non-small cell lung cancer from the lung TRACERx cohort. For TCR sequencing, whole RNA was extracted from tumor and nontumor lung tissue, or from cryopreserved PBMC samples, and no cell sorting was done. Patients were selected for TCR sequencing only if sufficient RNA was available from at least two tumor regions. Tumor and adjacent nontumor lung specimens were reviewed by a lung pathologist before selection. Overall results and qualifications from the work: TCR-seq coverage of tumor T cells was estimated at only around 7% for alpha chains and 13% for beta chains. The tumor nonsynonymous mutation count correlated with the number of expanded intratumoral alpha and beta TCRs. Additional single-cell paired TCR alpha and beta sequencing was considered necessary to confirm, at a functional level, the hypothesis that regional TCRs recognize regional mutations. Counts of ubiquitous and regional expanded TCRs were found to correlate with counts of ubiquitous and regional nonsynonymous mutations, respectively.

The library came from 5' RACE. Sequencing used a NextSeq 500. In the TCR library protocol, a unique molecular identifier was attached to each TCR cDNA molecule so that PCR and sequencing errors could be corrected. The paper's processing steps were these. TCR identification, UMI-based error correction and CDR3 extraction were all carried out with Decombinator tools. Expanded TCRs were defined as those above a frequency of 2 per 1,000, corresponding to the top 1% of the tumor frequency distribution. Expanded tumor TCRs statistically deemed absent (corrected P<0.05) from at least one tumor region were classed as regional, and all other expanded tumor TCRs were classed as ubiquitous. Rényi diversity was computed with the R vegan package after subsampling each repertoire 100 times to 5,000 TCRs. CDR3 similarity networks were built from amino acid triplet string-kernel similarity, with CDR3s being connected when pairwise similarity was above 0.82. TCRdb's own reprocessing of the public reads used fastp at Q25 and MiXCR and kept productive beta chains. Here each entry gathers all rows of one CDR3 protein and keeps the most common genes and DNA. The V and J calls and clone size are TCRdb's, not the authors'. The sample has roughly 3,000 distinct CDR3 sequences on record, about 12% of them singletons. The top ten clonotypes cover roughly 8.7% of the sample.

By share, this clonotype ranks as medium-sized (0.01 to 0.1%). What this receptor recognizes is not known. Base qualities are not recorded, but no much larger clone differs from it by a single base. The specimen was lung tumor tissue, collected at surgery. This TCR was recovered from a male donor with early-stage non-small cell lung cancer.

CDR3 region: CASISSGGSDEQYF. The nucleotide sequence is given as TGCGCCAGCATCTCTAGCGGGGGTAGCGACGAGCAGTACTTC. This chain joins TRBV10-2 to TRBJ2-7; TRBD2 aligns with 10 central bases. The CDR3, cysteine through phenylalanine, is 14 amino acids long. The retained sequence is limited to the CDR3, 42 bases, with the frame set at the first base. The germline V gene specifies WSHSY as CDR1 and SAAADI as CDR2. The germline V end is reduced by 7 bases and the J end by 5 bases; junction bases left unmatched: 8.